This is a list of T cell receptor beta chains from one sample in a study of T cell repertoires in cytomegalovirus infection. One entry per CDR3 protein results from TCRdb running MiXCR on the reads. The sample yields some 440,000 distinct CDR3 sequences, 30% to 40% seen once. The sample taken for sequencing was PBMCs. All receptors come from a human donor in good health (CMV status not recorded). Some clones in this sample may be carry-over from other donors' samples. The CDR3 runs from the conserved cysteine through the conserved F or W. D genes are given only for firm matches. Size is stated for part of the rows, as once, few or many counts, or as a class when the clone is expanded.

.	few	TRBV7-6	TRBJ2-7	CASSREGLGDEQYF	TGTGCCAGCAGCCGCGAGGGTCTTGGGGACGAGCAGTACTTC
.	many	TRBV2	TRBJ2-6	CASRLDRRSSGANVLTF	TGTGCCAGCAGGCTAGACAGGCGAAGCTCTGGGGCCAACGTCCTGACTTTC
.	.	TRBV6-2/TRBV6-3	TRBJ1-1	CASSYRWEAFF	TGTGCCAGCAGTTACAGGTGGGAAGCTTTCTTT
TRBD2	many	TRBV7-6	TRBJ2-1	CASSLAGAQFF	TGTGCCAGCAGTTTAGCGGGAGCGCAGTTCTTC
.	many	TRBV5-1	TRBJ2-5	CASSVGQGLETQYF	TGCGCCAGCAGCGTAGGCCAGGGTTTGGAGACCCAGTACTTC
TRBD1	few	TRBV7-2	TRBJ2-1	CASSPRDSNNNEQFF	TGTGCCAGCAGCCCCCGGGACAGTAATAACAATGAGCAGTTCTTC
.	.	TRBV24-1	TRBJ1-1	CATSDSQNRAEAFF	TGTGCCACCAGTGATTCCCAAAACAGGGCTGAAGCTTTCTTT
.	many	TRBV7-8	TRBJ2-5	CASSLGRGAGETQYF	TGTGCCAGCAGCTTAGGGAGGGGGGCCGGCGAGACCCAGTACTTC
.	few	TRBV4-3	TRBJ2-7	CASSQGMWPDVTTGQYF	TGCGCCAGCAGCCAAGGAATGTGGCCTGATGTCACTACGGGGCAGTACTTC
TRBD1	many	TRBV2	TRBJ1-1	CASTIQTGVGTEAFF	TGTGCCAGCACAATCCAAACAGGGGTAGGGACTGAAGCTTTCTTT
TRBD1	few	TRBV10-3	TRBJ1-2	CAISEQTGAFDYGYTF	TGTGCCATCAGTGAGCAGACAGGGGCCTTTGACTATGGCTACACCTTC
TRBD1	.	TRBV6-1	TRBJ2-7	CASPGDRGHSEQYF	TGTGCCAGCCCAGGGGACAGGGGTCACTCCGAGCAGTACTTC